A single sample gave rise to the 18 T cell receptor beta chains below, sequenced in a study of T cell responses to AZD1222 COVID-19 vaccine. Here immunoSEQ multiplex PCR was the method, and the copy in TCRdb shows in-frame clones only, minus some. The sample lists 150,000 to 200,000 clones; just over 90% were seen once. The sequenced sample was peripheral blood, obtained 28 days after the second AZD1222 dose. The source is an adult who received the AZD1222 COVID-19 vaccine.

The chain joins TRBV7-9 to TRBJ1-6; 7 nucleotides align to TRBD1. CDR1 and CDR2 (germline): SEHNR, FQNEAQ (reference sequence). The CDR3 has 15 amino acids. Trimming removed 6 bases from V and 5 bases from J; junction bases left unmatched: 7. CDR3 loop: CASSSRQGHNSPLHF. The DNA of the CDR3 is TGTGCCAGCAGTTCTAGACAGGGTCATAATTCACCCCTCCACTTT. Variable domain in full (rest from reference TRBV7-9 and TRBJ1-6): DTGVSQNPRHKITKRGQNVTFRCDPISEHNRLYWYRQTLGQGPEFLTYFQNEAQLEKSRLLSDRFSAERPKGSFSTLEIQRTEQGDSAMYLCASSSRQGHNSPLHFGNGTRLTVT.

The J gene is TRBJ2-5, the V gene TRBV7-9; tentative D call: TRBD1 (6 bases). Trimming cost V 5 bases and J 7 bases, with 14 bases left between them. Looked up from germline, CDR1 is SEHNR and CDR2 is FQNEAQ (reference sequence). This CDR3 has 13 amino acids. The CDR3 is CASSPNRVWTQYF. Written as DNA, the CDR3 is TGTGCCAGCAGCCCAAACAGGGTCTGGACCCAGTACTTC.

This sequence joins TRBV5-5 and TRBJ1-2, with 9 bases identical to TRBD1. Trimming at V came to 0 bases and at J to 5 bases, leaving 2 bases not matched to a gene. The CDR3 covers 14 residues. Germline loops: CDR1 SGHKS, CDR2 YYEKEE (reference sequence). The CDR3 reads CASSLADRGYGYTF. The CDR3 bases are TGTGCCAGCAGCTTGGCAGACAGGGGGTATGGCTACACCTTC. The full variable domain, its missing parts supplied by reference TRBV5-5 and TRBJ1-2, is DAGVTQSPTHLIKTRGQQVTLRCSPISGHKSVSWYQQVLGQGPQFIFQYYEKEERGRGNFPDRFSARQFPNYSSELNVNALLLGDSALYLCASSLADRGYGYTFGSGTRLTVV.

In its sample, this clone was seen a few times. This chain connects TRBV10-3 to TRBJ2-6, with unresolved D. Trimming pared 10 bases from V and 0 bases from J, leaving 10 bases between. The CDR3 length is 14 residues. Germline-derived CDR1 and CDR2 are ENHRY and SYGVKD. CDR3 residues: CASKLNSGANVLTF. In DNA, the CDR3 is TGTGCCAGTAAGCTAAACTCTGGGGCCAACGTCCTGACTTTC.

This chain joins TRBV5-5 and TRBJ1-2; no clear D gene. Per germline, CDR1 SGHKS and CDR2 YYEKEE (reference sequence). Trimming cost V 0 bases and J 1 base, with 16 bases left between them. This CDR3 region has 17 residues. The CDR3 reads CASSLAGLLIDNYGYTF. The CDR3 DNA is TGTGCCAGCAGCTTGGCCGGGCTTCTAATCGATAACTATGGCTACACCTTC.

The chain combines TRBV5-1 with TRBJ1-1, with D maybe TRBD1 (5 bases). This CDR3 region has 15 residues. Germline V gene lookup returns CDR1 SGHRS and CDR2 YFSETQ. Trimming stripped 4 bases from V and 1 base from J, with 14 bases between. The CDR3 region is CASSPIRGQNTEAFF. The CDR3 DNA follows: TGCGCCAGCAGCCCGATCCGGGGCCAGAACACTGAAGCTTTCTTT.

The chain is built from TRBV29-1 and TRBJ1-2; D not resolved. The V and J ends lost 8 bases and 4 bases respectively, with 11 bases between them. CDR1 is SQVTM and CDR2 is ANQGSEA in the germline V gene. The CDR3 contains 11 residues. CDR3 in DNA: TGCAGCTCCTCCACGGTCTATGGCTACACCTTC. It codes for CSSSTVYGYTF.

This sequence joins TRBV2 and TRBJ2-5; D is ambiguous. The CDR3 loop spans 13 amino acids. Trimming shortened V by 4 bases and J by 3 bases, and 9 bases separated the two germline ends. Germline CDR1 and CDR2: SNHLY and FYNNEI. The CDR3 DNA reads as TGTGCCAGCAGTGTTAGACCGAAAGAGACCCAGTACTTC. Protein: CASSVRPKETQYF. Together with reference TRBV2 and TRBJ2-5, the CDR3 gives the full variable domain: EPEVTQTPSHQVTQMGQEVILRCVPISNHLYFYWYRQILGQKVEFLVSFYNNEISEKSEIFDDQFSVERPDGSNFTLKIRSTKLEDSAMYFCASSVRPKETQYFGPGTRLLVL.

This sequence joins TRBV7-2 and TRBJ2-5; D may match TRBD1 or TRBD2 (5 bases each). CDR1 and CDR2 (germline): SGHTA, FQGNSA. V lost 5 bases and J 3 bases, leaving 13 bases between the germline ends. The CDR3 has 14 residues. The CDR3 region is CASSLLEGKETQYF. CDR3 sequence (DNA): TGTGCCAGCAGCCTTCTCGAGGGGAAAGAGACCCAGTACTTC.

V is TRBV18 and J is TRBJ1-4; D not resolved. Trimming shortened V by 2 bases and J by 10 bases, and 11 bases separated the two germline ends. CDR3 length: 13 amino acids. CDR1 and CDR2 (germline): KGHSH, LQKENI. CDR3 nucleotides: TGTGCCAGCTCACCAATGCCTTGGGGAAAACTGTTTTTT. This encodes CASSPMPWGKLFF.

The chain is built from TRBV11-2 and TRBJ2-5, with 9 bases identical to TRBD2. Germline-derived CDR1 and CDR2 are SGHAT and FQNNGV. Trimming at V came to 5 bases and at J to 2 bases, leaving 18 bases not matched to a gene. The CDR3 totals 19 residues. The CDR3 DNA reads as TGTGCCAGCAGCGACGACCCGACCACGGGACTAGCCTTTCAAGAGACCCAGTACTTC. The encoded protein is CASSDDPTTGLAFQETQYF.

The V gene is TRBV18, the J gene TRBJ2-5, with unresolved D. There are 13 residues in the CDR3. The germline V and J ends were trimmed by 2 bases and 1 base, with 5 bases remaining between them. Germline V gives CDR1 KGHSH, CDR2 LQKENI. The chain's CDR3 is CASSPRTQETQYF. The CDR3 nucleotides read TGTGCCAGCTCACCAAGGACCCAAGAGACCCAGTACTTC.

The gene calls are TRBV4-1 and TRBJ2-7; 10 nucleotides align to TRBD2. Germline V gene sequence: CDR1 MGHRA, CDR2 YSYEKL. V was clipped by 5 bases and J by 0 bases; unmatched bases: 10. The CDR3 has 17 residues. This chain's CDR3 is CASSLVASGGASYEQYF. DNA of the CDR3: TGCGCCAGCAGCTTGGTGGCAAGCGGGGGGGCCTCCTACGAGCAGTACTTC.

DNA of the CDR3: TGTGCCAGCAATCCAGGGACAGGGCGCCCCCCCCTCCACTTT. Its protein product is CASNPGTGRPPLHF. The chain combines TRBV28 with TRBJ1-6; 9 positions agree with TRBD1. CDR3 length: 14 amino acids. Looked up from germline, CDR1 is MDHEN and CDR2 is SYDVKM. Trimming at V came to 7 bases and at J to 13 bases, leaving 11 bases not matched to a gene.

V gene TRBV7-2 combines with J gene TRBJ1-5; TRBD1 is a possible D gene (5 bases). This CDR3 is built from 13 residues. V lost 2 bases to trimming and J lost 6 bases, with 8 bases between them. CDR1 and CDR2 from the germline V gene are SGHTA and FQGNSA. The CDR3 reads CASSLRGGQPQHF. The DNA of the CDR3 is TGTGCCAGCAGCTTAAGGGGCGGTCAGCCCCAGCATTTT. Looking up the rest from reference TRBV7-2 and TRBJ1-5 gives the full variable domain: GAGVSQSPSNKVTEKGKDVELRCDPISGHTALYWYRQSLGQGLEFLIYFQGNSAPDKSGLPSDRFSAERTGGSVSTLTIQRTQQEDSAVYLCASSLRGGQPQHFGDGTRLSIL.

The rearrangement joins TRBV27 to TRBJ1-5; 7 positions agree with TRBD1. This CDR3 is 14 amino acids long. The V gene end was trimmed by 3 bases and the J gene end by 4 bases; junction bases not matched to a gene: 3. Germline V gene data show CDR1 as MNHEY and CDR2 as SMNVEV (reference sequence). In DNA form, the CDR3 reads TGTGCCAGCAGTTTTACAGGGGTGAATCAGCCCCAGCATTTT. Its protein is CASSFTGVNQPQHF.

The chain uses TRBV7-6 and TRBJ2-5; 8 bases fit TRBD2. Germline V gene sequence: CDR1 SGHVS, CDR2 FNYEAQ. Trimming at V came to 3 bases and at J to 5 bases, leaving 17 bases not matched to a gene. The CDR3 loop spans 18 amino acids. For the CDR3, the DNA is TGTGCCAGCAGCTTCGTCGAATTCGGCCGGGGGGGCGGGGAGACCCAGTACTTC. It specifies CASSFVEFGRGGGETQYF. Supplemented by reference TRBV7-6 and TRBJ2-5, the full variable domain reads GAGVSQSPRYKVTKRGQDVALRCDPISGHVSLYWYRQALGQGPEFLTYFNYEAQQDKSGLPNDRFSAERPEGSISTLTIQRTEQRDSAMYRCASSFVEFGRGGGETQYFGPGTRLLVL.

The CDR3 sequence is CASSSAGVPTYEQYF. DNA for the CDR3: TGTGCCAGCAGCTCCGCGGGGGTCCCAACCTACGAGCAGTACTTC. V gene TRBV7-2 combines with J gene TRBJ2-7, with 7 bases aligning to TRBD2. CDR1 and CDR2 from the germline V gene are SGHTA and FQGNSA. The CDR3 consists of 15 residues. J was trimmed by 2 bases and V by 4 bases; bases with no gene match: 8.